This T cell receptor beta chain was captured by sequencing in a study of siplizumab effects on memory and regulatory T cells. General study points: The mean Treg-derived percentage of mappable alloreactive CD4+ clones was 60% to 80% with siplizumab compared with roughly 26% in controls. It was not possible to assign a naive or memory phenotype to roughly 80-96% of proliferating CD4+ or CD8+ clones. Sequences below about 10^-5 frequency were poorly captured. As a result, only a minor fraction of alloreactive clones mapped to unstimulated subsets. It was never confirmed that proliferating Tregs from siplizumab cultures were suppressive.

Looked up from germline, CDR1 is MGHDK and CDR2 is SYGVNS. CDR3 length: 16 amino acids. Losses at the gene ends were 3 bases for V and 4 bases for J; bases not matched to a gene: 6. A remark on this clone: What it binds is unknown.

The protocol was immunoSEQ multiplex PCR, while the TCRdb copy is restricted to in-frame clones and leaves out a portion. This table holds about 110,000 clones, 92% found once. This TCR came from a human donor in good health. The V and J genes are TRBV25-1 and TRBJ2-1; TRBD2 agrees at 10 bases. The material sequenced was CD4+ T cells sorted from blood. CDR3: CASSDALAGAYNEQFF. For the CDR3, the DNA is TGTGCCAGCAGTGACGCCCTAGCGGGAGCTTACAATGAGCAGTTCTTC.